This T cell receptor beta chain was profiled in a study of Ad26.COV2.S vaccination and SARS-CoV-2 variants. The wider study: Doses of Ad26.COV2.S were injected into muscle once or twice, 56 days apart.

Whole-study results and caveats: Assessments of TCR breadth and depth may have underestimated the total T cell responses. Among vaccine recipients, spike-specific TCR breadth exceeded that of placebo recipients.

Treatment defined: roughly 20 received Ad26.COV2.S at low or high dose, single or two shots; a few received placebo; per-sample allocation not given. At day 63 after the first vaccine or placebo injection, samples were drawn. Boston supplied an adult donor aged 18-55 years. As concerns this clone: Its specificity is not known.

From germline, CDR1 is MNHEY and CDR2 SMNVEV (reference sequence). V was shortened by 3 bases and J by 0 bases, with 17 bases between the two germline ends. The CDR3 sequence is 17 residues long. This table comes from immunoSEQ multiplex PCR, and its TCRdb copy is limited to in-frame clones, with some not included. This table has more than 300,000 clones, approximately 86% appearing once. The V call is TRBV27, the J call TRBJ1-1; no firm D call. This clonotype was obtained from a person between 18 and 60 years old who received the Ad26.COV2.S COVID-19 vaccine or a placebo. This sample comprised peripheral blood, obtained in a trial of Ad26.COV2.S vaccine versus placebo. The CDR3 spells CASSFPRDFHLNTEAFF. As DNA, the CDR3 is TGTGCCAGCAGTTTTCCTAGGGATTTTCACCTGAACACTGAAGCTTTCTTT.